This T cell receptor (beta chain) is drawn from a study of cytotoxic CD8 clonotypes in ibrutinib-treated CLL. Across the whole study: After a median of around 70 months, about 15 patients stayed remitted and 12 progressed; responses had been partial in some 25 and complete in 2. On average, around 85,000 productive rearrangements and around 260,000 productive templates per sample. Study findings and constraints: Upon ibrutinib response clonality rose, and upon progression it fell back toward baseline. There were few public clonotypes, and on treatment they contracted or stayed stable.

Notes on this clone: Its antigen is not identified.

The V segment lost 5 bases and the J segment 8 bases; nucleotides outside the gene matches: 6. Germline assignment: CDR1 MNHNY and CDR2 SVGAGI (reference sequence). This CDR3 has 15 amino acids. Assay used: immunoSEQ multiplex PCR; TCRdb lists only in-frame clones, some missing. Of almost 85,000 clones listed, around 83% are singletons. This receptor was obtained from a human donor with chronic lymphocytic leukemia. The V gene is TRBV6-6, the J gene TRBJ2-1; 13 positions match TRBD2. This specimen consisted of PBMCs, obtained before ibrutinib treatment. CDR3 sequence: CASSQLAGGQDEQFF. The DNA of the CDR3 is TGTGCCAGCAGTCAACTAGCGGGAGGGCAGGATGAGCAGTTCTTC.